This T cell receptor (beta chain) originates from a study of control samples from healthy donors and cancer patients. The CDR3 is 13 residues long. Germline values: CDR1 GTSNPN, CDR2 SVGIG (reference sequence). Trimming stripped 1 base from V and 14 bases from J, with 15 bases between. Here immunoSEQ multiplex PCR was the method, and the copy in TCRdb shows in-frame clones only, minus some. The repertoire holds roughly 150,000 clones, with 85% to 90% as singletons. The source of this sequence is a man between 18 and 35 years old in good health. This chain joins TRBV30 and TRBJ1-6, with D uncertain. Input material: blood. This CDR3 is CAWSGPGVGTLHF. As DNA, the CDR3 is TGTGCCTGGAGTGGGCCAGGCGTAGGTACCCTCCACTTT.